This entry lists 17 T cell receptor beta chains sequenced from one sample in a study of T cells in women clearing cervical HPV infection. The data were produced by immunoSEQ multiplex PCR, yet TCRdb's version contains in-frame clones alone and is incomplete. The sample totals some 25,000 clones. Specimen: blood buffy coat. The receptors shown here come from a woman aged 18 to 75 with a cervical HPV16 infection that either progressed to CIN3+ or cleared (not recorded which).

Comments on this clone: From the germline J gene comes the end of the CDR3, since the read stops 3 residues before it. The chain combines TRBV18 with TRBJ1-6, with 9 bases matching TRBD1. CDR3 length: 14 residues. Germline values: CDR1 KGHSH, CDR2 LQKENI. The covered CDR3 bases are TGTGCCAGCTCAGACAGGGGGTCAGTCCCCCCC. Protein product: CASSDRGSVPP. The entire CDR3 protein reads CASSDRGSVPPLHF. The full variable domain, rest sourced from reference TRBV18 and TRBJ1-6, is NAGVMQNPRHLVRRRGQEARLRCSPMKGHSHVYWYRQLPEEGLKFMVYLQKENIIDESGMPKERFSAEFPKEGPSILRIQQVVRGDSAAYFCASSDRGSVPPLHFGNGTRLTVT.

Details on this clone: Relative to the germline gene, one junction end is altered; a read error may explain this. The CDR3 goes on 3 residues after the read ends, and that part is filled in from the germline J gene. Other DNA sequences in the same sample also yield this CDR3. This chain uses TRBV7-6 with TRBJ1-3, with no clear D. CDR3 size: 15 residues. The germline V gene has CDR1 SGHVS and CDR2 FNYEAQ. Partial CDR3 DNA: TGTGCCAGCAGCCTTAGGGTGGGTGGTGGAAACACT. Protein: CASSLRVGGGNT. The CDR3 in its entirety is CASSLRVGGGNTIYF.

With respect to this clone: Coverage ceases 3 residues before the CDR3 finishes, and the germline J gene fills in the end. The chain carries TRBV7-2 and TRBJ2-7; TRBD1 aligns across 7 bases. Looked up from germline, CDR1 is SGHTA and CDR2 is FQGNSA. The CDR3 is 14 amino acids. Germline trimming cut 7 bases from V and 4 bases from J; bases unmatched to any gene: 10. CDR3 bases read: TGTGCCAGCAAACTACAGGGGACCCTATACGAG. This codes for CASKLQGTLYE. The entire CDR3 sequence reads CASKLQGTLYEQYF.

To note about this clone: Coverage ceases 3 residues before the CDR3 finishes, and the germline J gene fills in the end. This sequence joins TRBV29-1 and TRBJ1-1; tentatively, D is TRBD1 (5 bases). Per germline, CDR1 SQVTM and CDR2 ANQGSEA. There are 13 residues in the CDR3. Trimming took 6 bases from V and 0 from J, leaving 11 bases between them. CDR3 in amino acids: CSVRRDLNTEAFF. The part of the CDR3 DNA that was read is TGCAGCGTCCGCAGGGATCTGAACACTGAA. The full variable domain, its missing parts supplied by reference TRBV29-1 and TRBJ1-1, is SAVISQKPSRDICQRGTSLTIQCQVDSQVTMMFWYRQQPGQSLTLIATANQGSEATYESGFVIDKFPISRPNLTFSTLTVSNMSPEDSSIYLCSVRRDLNTEAFFGQGTRLTVV.

The CDR3 bases that were read are TGCAGCGTTGAAATTCAACAGGAAGAGGGCTACGAG. This codes for CSVEIQQEEGYE. The entire CDR3 is CSVEIQQEEGYEQYF. The chain combines TRBV29-1 with TRBJ2-7; tentatively, D is TRBD1 or TRBD2 (5 bases each). The CDR3 is cut off 3 residues early in the read; its end comes from the germline J gene. The V end was cut by 2 bases, the J end by 3 bases, with 17 bases between. Germline V CDR1 and CDR2: SQVTM, ANQGSEA. This CDR3 is 15 amino acids long.

Concerning this clone: The read gets to within 3 residues of the CDR3 end, and the germline J gene fills in the rest. The chain links TRBV5-1 to TRBJ2-5; 7 positions match TRBD1. This CDR3 is built from 14 residues. Germline V gene lookup returns CDR1 SGHRS and CDR2 YFSETQ. The CDR3: CASSPGQVADTQYF. The sequenced part of the CDR3 DNA is TGCGCCAGCAGCCCCGGACAGGTCGCAGATACC.

On this clone itself: One end of the junction is discordant with germline, which a read error may explain. The read ends 3 residues before the CDR3 terminus; that terminus is restored from the germline J gene. This specimen includes other DNA sequences encoding the same CDR3. The genes are TRBV19 and TRBJ2-3; 10 nucleotides line up with TRBD2. Germline values: CDR1 LNHDA, CDR2 SQIVND (reference sequence). CDR3 length: 16 residues. The sequenced CDR3 bases are TGTGCCAGCAGTATCTTAGCAGCGGGAGGGCAAGATACG. Amino acids: CASSILAAGGQDT. In full, the CDR3 reads CASSILAAGGQDTQYF. The full variable domain, its missing parts supplied by reference TRBV19 and TRBJ2-3, is DGGITQSPKYLFRKEGQNVTLSCEQNLNHDAMYWYRQDPGQGLRLIYYSQIVNDFQKGDIAEGYSVSREKKESFPLTVTSAQKNPTAFYLCASSILAAGGQDTQYFGPGTRLTVL.

With respect to this clone: The CDR3 extends 3 residues past the end of the read, so its final part is completed from the germline J gene. The chain links TRBV5-1 to TRBJ2-1; D may be TRBD1 (6 bases). There are 14 residues in the CDR3. V lost 0 bases and J 6 bases, leaving 10 bases between the germline ends. Germline V gene sequence: CDR1 SGHRS, CDR2 YFSETQ. Incomplete CDR3 DNA: TGCGCCAGCAGCTTGGGAGACAGGCTCAATGAG. This sequence encodes CASSLGDRLNE. The CDR3 in its entirety is CASSLGDRLNEQFF.

Note on this clone: The read comes to an end 3 residues before the CDR3 does, leaving the germline J gene to fill in the end. This chain links TRBV11-2 with TRBJ2-4, with D tentatively TRBD1 (6 bases). Per germline, CDR1 SGHAT and CDR2 FQNNGV. The length of the CDR3 is 15 residues. The germline V and J ends were trimmed by 5 bases and 4 bases, with 15 bases remaining between them. CDR3 amino acids: CASSRQDPVKNIQYF. The sequenced CDR3 bases are TGTGCCAGCAGCCGACAGGACCCCGTAAAAAACATT.

Regarding this clone: The read halts 3 residues ahead of the CDR3 end, with the missing end drawn from the germline J gene. This chain connects TRBV29-1 to TRBJ2-1; 9 nucleotides align to TRBD2. From germline, CDR1 is SQVTM and CDR2 ANQGSEA. V trimming: 6 bases; J trimming: 7 bases; junction bases outside the gene matches: 10. The CDR3 has 14 residues. The CDR3 loop reads CSVGGRALWNEQFF. CDR3 bases read: TGCAGCGTCGGCGGGAGGGCCCTCTGGAATGAG.

As to this clone: The read comes to an end 3 residues before the CDR3 does, leaving the germline J gene to fill in the end. The chain couples TRBV19 to TRBJ2-5; 8 bases agree with TRBD2. CDR3 length: 15 amino acids. V gave up 5 bases and J gave up 4 bases; unmatched junction bases: 9. Germline values: CDR1 LNHDA, CDR2 SQIVND (reference sequence). The sequenced part of the CDR3 DNA is TGTGCCAGTAGTCGGGGGGGGGCAGAGGGAGAGACC. It codes for CASSRGGAEGET. The whole CDR3 sequence is CASSRGGAEGETQYF.

In the case of this clone: Sequencing ends 3 residues short of the CDR3 end; the germline J gene provides the rest. The chain employs TRBV7-3 and TRBJ1-2; D remains unclear. The CDR3 covers 13 residues. CDR1 is SGHTA and CDR2 is FQGTGA in the germline V gene. Here the CDR3 reads CASSLTGADTYTF. The covered CDR3 bases are TGTGCCAGCAGCTTAACTGGTGCGGATACC.

Comment on this clone: The read ends 3 residues early relative to the CDR3; the germline J gene fills the gap. The chain links TRBV12-3 or TRBV12-4 to TRBJ2-1, with D perhaps assigned TRBD1 or TRBD2 (6 bases each). V was pared by 6 bases and J by 9 bases, with 12 bases between. This CDR3 comprises 12 residues. The CDR3 protein is CASRLQGLEQFF. The sequenced part of the CDR3 DNA is TGTGCCAGCAGGTTACAGGGACTTGAG.

Note on this clone: The CDR3 goes on 3 residues after the read ends, and that part is filled in from the germline J gene. The chain joins TRBV5-1 to TRBJ2-1; 13 bases fit TRBD2. This CDR3 is built from 14 residues. V shed 4 bases, J shed 9 bases, and the junction held 4 bases outside the gene matches. Germline-derived CDR1 and CDR2 are SGHRS and YFSETQ. The part of the CDR3 DNA that was read is TGCGCCAGCAGCCTAGGACTAGCGGGAGTTGAG. This encodes CASSLGLAGVE. The CDR3 reads in full as CASSLGLAGVEQFF.

Concerning this clone itself: The CDR3 goes on 3 residues after the read ends, and that part is filled in from the germline J gene. The chain is built from TRBV6-2 or TRBV6-3 and TRBJ2-2; tentative D call: TRBD1 (6 bases). The CDR3 extends over 15 amino acids. Germline loops: CDR1 MNHEY, CDR2 SVGEGT. CDR3 region: CASSKQQGVRRPLFF. The sequenced CDR3 bases are TGTGCCAGCAGTAAGCAACAGGGAGTGCGTAGGCCG.

A word on this clone: The read comes to an end 3 residues before the CDR3 does, leaving the germline J gene to fill in the end. V gene TRBV11-3 combines with J gene TRBJ2-7; TRBD1 matches at 8 bases. The germline gives CDR1 SGHNT, CDR2 YENEEA. The V and J ends lost 0 bases and 3 bases, in that order; junction bases with no gene match: 1. This CDR3 is built from 14 residues. The DNA read from the CDR3 is TGTGCCAGCAGCTTAGATACAGGGGGCTACGAG. Its protein product is CASSLDTGGYE. The full CDR3 is CASSLDTGGYEQYF.

As regards this clone: The CDR3 extends 3 residues past the end of the read, so its final part is completed from the germline J gene. The chain uses TRBV28 and TRBJ2-7, with D perhaps matching TRBD1 (5 bases). V lost 4 bases and J 1 base, leaving 8 bases between the germline ends. The CDR3 extends over 13 amino acids. The germline gives CDR1 MDHEN, CDR2 SYDVKM. The CDR3 is CASSYGASYEQYF. CDR3 bases read: TGTGCCAGCAGTTATGGGGCGTCCTACGAG.